This entry describes one TCR beta chain. The sample is drawn from a study of blood T cell repertoires in COVID-19. Some clones are missing from TCRdb's copy, which holds only in-frame ones; the method was immunoSEQ multiplex PCR. The sample carries about 110,000 clones, around 80% recorded once. The CDR3 covers 15 residues. V was clipped by 3 bases and J by 0 bases; unmatched bases: 5. Germline V gene sequence: CDR1 KGHSH, CDR2 LQKENI. Followed longitudinally, the Seattle patients had been enrolled during active infection. This clonotype was obtained from a man at least 80 years old with COVID-19, enrolled during active disease. V usage is TRBV18 and J usage is TRBJ2-7; TRBD1 matches at 7 bases. Sample: peripheral blood. CDR3 sequence reads: CASSPQTGNSYEQYF. CDR3 sequence (DNA): TGTGCCAGCTCACCCCAGACAGGGAACTCCTACGAGCAGTACTTC.